Listed here are 27 T cell receptor beta chains from one sample, sequenced in a study of OX40 agonist ivuxolimab in advanced cancers. The protocol was immunoSEQ multiplex PCR, while the TCRdb copy is restricted to in-frame clones and leaves out a portion. There are some 74,000 clones in the sample; roughly nine tenths occur only once, and under 1.1% lies in the top ten. This material consisted of CD4+ or CD8+ T cells sorted from blood, taken in a trial of the OX40 agonist ivuxolimab. The receptors shown here come from an adult with an advanced solid tumor such as melanoma, head and neck, liver or kidney cancer.

The gene calls are TRBV5-1 and TRBJ2-7, with D unclear. The CDR3 is 11 residues long. The V end lost 0 bases, the J end lost 3 bases, and 1 base lay between the germline ends. Germline V lookup: CDR1 SGHRS, CDR2 YFSETQ. The CDR3 DNA reads TGCGCCAGCAGCTTGGACTACGAGCAGTACTTC. Translation gives CASSLDYEQYF.

As concerns this clone: Germline is not matched at one junction end, which may reflect a read error. The V and J genes are TRBV7-7 and TRBJ2-7; 8 nucleotides align to TRBD2. Germline CDR1 SSHAT, CDR2 FNYEAQ (reference sequence). The CDR3 is made up of 15 amino acids. The CDR3 here is CASSLGRGGLYEQYF. In DNA, the CDR3 is TGTGCTAGCAGCTTAGGACGGGGGGGCCTGTACGAGCAGTACTTC.

J is TRBJ2-3 and V is TRBV9; D is undetermined. The CDR3 has 14 amino acids. The germline V and J ends were trimmed by 0 bases and 6 bases, with 11 bases remaining between them. Per germline, CDR1 SGDLS and CDR2 YYNGEE. In nucleotides, the CDR3 is TGTGCCAGCAGCGTAGGAGGCACCGCGGATACGCAGTATTTT. This gives the protein CASSVGGTADTQYF.

This clone was seen a few times. V usage is TRBV12-5 and J usage is TRBJ2-7; no clear D. The CDR3 is made up of 11 amino acids. CDR1 and CDR2 from the germline V gene are LGHNT and FRNRAP. Trimming took off 4 bases at V and 3 bases at J, with 4 bases between the two ends. The CDR3 nucleotides read TGTGCTAGTGGTTCGGGCTACGAGCAGTACTTC. This codes for CASGSGYEQYF.

The gene calls are TRBV2 and TRBJ1-2; 8 bases are shared with TRBD1. This CDR3 is built from 14 residues. V dropped 6 bases and J dropped 4; count of bases not matched to a gene: 7. Per the germline V gene, CDR1 is SNHLY and CDR2 is FYNNEI. The CDR3 protein is CASRPGQDFYGYTF. The CDR3 DNA follows: TGTGCCAGCAGGCCGGGACAGGATTTCTATGGCTACACCTTC.

The rearrangement joins TRBV4-2 to TRBJ2-3; D might be TRBD2 (6 bases). The CDR3 extends over 13 amino acids. The V and J ends lost 1 base and 13 bases respectively, with 15 bases between them. Germline CDR1 reads LGHNA; CDR2 reads YNFKEQ. DNA for the CDR3: TGTGCCAGCAGCCAAGGGTGGGGGGATTGGGAGTATTTT. Translation gives CASSQGWGDWEYF.

The chain links TRBV7-3 to TRBJ2-1; 7 positions match TRBD1. In germline, CDR1 is SGHTA, CDR2 FQGTGA. Unmatched junction bases numbered 7, after V lost 1 base and J lost 7 bases. The CDR3 spans 15 residues. The CDR3 spells CASSLRTGQSNEQFF. CDR3 DNA sequence: TGTGCCAGCAGCTTAAGGACAGGCCAGTCGAATGAGCAGTTCTTC.

The chain carries TRBV11-3 and TRBJ1-2, with a tentative D call TRBD1 (6 bases). The CDR3 has 15 amino acids. V was shortened by 5 bases and J by 5 bases, with 18 bases between the two germline ends. Germline V lookup: CDR1 SGHNT, CDR2 YENEEA. CDR3 sequence: CASSPGEGHRYGYTF. The CDR3, as DNA: TGTGCCAGCAGCCCCGGGGAGGGACACCGGTATGGCTACACCTTC.

The chain is built from TRBV6-1 and TRBJ1-5; 9 positions agree with TRBD1. The germline gives CDR1 MNHNS, CDR2 SASEGT. There are 15 residues in the CDR3. With V trimmed by 2 bases and J by 7 bases, 6 bases remained unmatched. DNA for the CDR3: TGTGCCAGCAGTGAAAACAGGGGGCTTGTCCAGCCCCAGCATTTT. Protein sequence: CASSENRGLVQPQHF.

V usage is TRBV7-2 and J usage is TRBJ1-2; no clear D. The germline CDR1 and CDR2 sequences are SGHTA and FQGNSA. This CDR3 has 15 residues. The V end lost 5 bases, the J end lost 8 bases, and 21 bases lay between the germline ends. The CDR3 loop reads CASSPNPGVQEGYTF. CDR3 nucleotide sequence: TGTGCCAGCAGCCCCAACCCCGGGGTACAAGAGGGCTACACCTTC.

The chain has TRBV9 and TRBJ2-5; D perhaps matches TRBD2 (7 bases). Per germline, CDR1 SGDLS and CDR2 YYNGEE. This CDR3 has 16 amino acids. V was pared by 3 bases and J by 2 bases, with 17 bases between. CDR3 residues: CASSAGLGGLQETQYF. The CDR3 nucleotides are TGTGCCAGCAGCGCGGGATTGGGGGGGCTACAAGAGACCCAGTACTTC. Variable domain in full (rest from reference TRBV9 and TRBJ2-5): DSGVTQTPKHLITATGQRVTLRCSPRSGDLSVYWYQQSLDQGLQFLIQYYNGEERAKGNILERFSAQQFPDLHSELNLSSLELGDSALYFCASSAGLGGLQETQYFGPGTRLLVL.

The chain joins TRBV5-6 to TRBJ1-1; no firm D call. The CDR3 is made up of 16 amino acids. Looked up from germline, CDR1 is SGHDT and CDR2 is YYEEEE. V was shortened by 0 bases and J by 0 bases, with 12 bases between the two germline ends. CDR3 region: CASSLANHYLNTEAFF. The CDR3 region has the DNA TGTGCCAGCAGCTTGGCCAACCATTACTTGAACACTGAAGCTTTCTTT. The full variable domain, in which reference TRBV5-6 and TRBJ1-1 provide the parts outside the CDR3, is DAGVTQSPTHLIKTRGQQVTLRCSPKSGHDTVSWYQQALGQGPQFIFQYYEEEERQRGNFPDRFSGHQFPNYSSELNVNALLLGDSALYLCASSLANHYLNTEAFFGQGTRLTVV.

The gene calls are TRBV28 and TRBJ1-5; a weak D match, TRBD1 (6 bases). V lost 5 bases to trimming and J lost 0 bases, with 14 bases between them. Germline V gives CDR1 MDHEN, CDR2 SYDVKM. This CDR3 has 16 residues. Here the CDR3 reads CASSVGGWNSNQPQHF. In DNA, the CDR3 is TGTGCCAGCAGTGTAGGGGGGTGGAATAGCAATCAGCCCCAGCATTTT.

The chain couples TRBV19 to TRBJ1-1; 7 nucleotides align to TRBD1. V shed 4 bases, J shed 4 bases, and the junction held 3 bases outside the gene matches. CDR1 LNHDA and CDR2 SQIVND come from the germline V gene (reference sequence). The CDR3 length is 13 residues. CDR3 nucleotides: TGTGCCAGTAGTAAAAGGGGGCTCACTGAAGCTTTCTTT. Translating it yields CASSKRGLTEAFF.

The J gene is TRBJ1-5, the V gene TRBV10-1; 10 bases agree with TRBD1. Germline V gives CDR1 WNHNN, CDR2 SYGVQD (reference sequence). CDR3 length: 14 amino acids. Losses at the gene ends were 6 bases for V and 4 bases for J; bases not matched to a gene: 3. The CDR3 nucleotides are TGCGCCAGCAGCGACAGGGGGCCAAATCAGCCCCAGCATTTT. Translation: CASSDRGPNQPQHF.

The chain combines TRBV6-1 with TRBJ1-3; D call uncertain. The CDR3 is made up of 14 amino acids. Germline assignment: CDR1 MNHNS and CDR2 SASEGT. Trimming shortened V by 2 bases and J by 2 bases, and 7 bases separated the two germline ends. CDR3 bases: TGTGCCAGCAGTGAATGGGCAGCTGGAAACACCATATATTTT. The encoded protein is CASSEWAAGNTIYF.

The J gene is TRBJ1-2, the V gene TRBV5-1; unclear D gene. The germline V and J ends were trimmed by 6 bases and 8 bases, with 20 bases remaining between them. Germline lookup yields CDR1 SGHRS and CDR2 YFSETQ. The CDR3 contains 14 residues. DNA of the CDR3: TGCGCCAGCAACGCAGACCTCAGCCCAAGCGGCTACACCTTC. Its protein is CASNADLSPSGYTF.

The chain carries TRBV7-3 and TRBJ2-3; D not resolved. V was clipped by 5 bases and J by 0 bases, with 9 bases between them. The CDR3 spans 14 residues. From germline, CDR1 is SGHTA and CDR2 FQGTGA. CDR3 sequence reads: CASSPLSSTDTQYF. CDR3 bases: TGTGCCAGCAGCCCCCTCTCTAGCACAGATACGCAGTATTTT.

The chain employs TRBV6-5 and TRBJ1-6; no reliable D call. Germline V gene data show CDR1 as MNHEY and CDR2 as SVGAGI. The CDR3 loop spans 14 amino acids. V was cut by 2 bases and J by 13 bases, with 15 bases left in between. The CDR3 loop is CASSYGPAWSPLHF. CDR3 sequence (DNA): TGTGCCAGCAGTTACGGTCCTGCGTGGTCGCCCCTCCACTTT.

V usage is TRBV18 and J usage is TRBJ2-3; 8 nucleotides match TRBD1. The CDR3 extends over 18 amino acids. Losses at the gene ends were 5 bases for V and 1 base for J; bases not matched to a gene: 14. Germline CDR1 reads KGHSH; CDR2 reads LQKENI. This chain's CDR3 is CASSKGQGSPYGTDTQYF. In DNA form, the CDR3 reads TGTGCCAGCTCAAAAGGACAGGGAAGCCCATACGGCACAGATACGCAGTATTTT.

The chain employs TRBV28 and TRBJ2-3; 8 bases are a match to TRBD2. Germline V gene sequence: CDR1 MDHEN, CDR2 SYDVKM. V lost 5 bases to trimming and J lost 1 base; unmatched junction nucleotides: 8. The CDR3 runs 16 residues. In DNA, the CDR3 is TGTGCCAGCAGTGACACCCGGGGGGGCGGCACAGATACGCAGTATTTT. Translating it yields CASSDTRGGGTDTQYF.

V and J are TRBV4-3 and TRBJ2-1; D unclear. V was cut by 3 bases and J by 4 bases, with 13 bases left in between. Germline CDR1 reads LGHNA; CDR2 reads YSLEER. The CDR3 covers 15 residues. Here the CDR3 DNA reads TGCGCCAGCAGCCAGGGTTACCCATCGTACAATGAGCAGTTCTTC. Translation: CASSQGYPSYNEQFF.

This clone was counted once. V and J are TRBV5-1 and TRBJ1-2; TRBD1 matches at 7 bases. The CDR3 has 13 residues. The ends lost 0 bases at V and 6 bases at J; junction bases unmatched: 2. Germline V gene lookup returns CDR1 SGHRS and CDR2 YFSETQ. CDR3 coding DNA: TGCGCCAGCAGCTTGGCAGGGGGAGATGGCTACACCTTC. This sequence encodes CASSLAGGDGYTF. Supplemented by reference TRBV5-1 and TRBJ1-2, the full variable domain reads KAGVTQTPRYLIKTRGQQVTLSCSPISGHRSVSWYQQTPGQGLQFLFEYFSETQRNKGNFPGRFSGRQFSNSRSEMNVSTLELGDSALYLCASSLAGGDGYTFGSGTRLTVV.

This rearrangement joins TRBV19 to TRBJ2-3; D might be TRBD1 or TRBD2, each matching 6 bases. The CDR3 contains 12 residues. V shed 8 bases and J shed 3 bases, with 9 bases lying between them. Germline values: CDR1 LNHDA, CDR2 SQIVND (reference sequence). In DNA, the CDR3 is TGTGCCAGTCCGGGGGCAACAGATACGCAGTATTTT. Its translation is CASPGATDTQYF.

The rearrangement links TRBV6-5 to TRBJ2-7, with a weak D call TRBD2 (7 bases). V was cut by 2 bases and J by 4 bases, with 9 bases left in between. Germline CDR1 and CDR2: MNHEY and SVGAGI. The CDR3 contains 13 residues. Written as DNA, the CDR3 is TGTGCCAGCAGTTACAGGGGGGGTTACGAGCAGTACTTC. Translating it yields CASSYRGGYEQYF.

The chain is built from TRBV5-6 and TRBJ2-5; 9 bases line up with TRBD1. Germline-derived CDR1 and CDR2 are SGHDT and YYEEEE. The CDR3 is made up of 16 amino acids. The trim removed 4 bases at V and 5 bases at J, leaving 12 bases unmatched. CDR3 DNA sequence: TGTGCCAGCAGCAAAAACTTGGGACAGGGAGGTGAGACCCAGTACTTC. Translating it yields CASSKNLGQGGETQYF.

This chain links TRBV21-1 with TRBJ2-7; the D segment call TRBD1 is taken from the table without a DNA check. TRBV21-1 is a pseudogene locus. The CDR3 covers 17 residues. As DNA, the CDR3 is TGTGCCAGCAGCATAGTATCCCGGACAGGTTGGGCCTACGAGCAGTACTTC. Encoded protein: CASSIVSRTGWAYEQYF.